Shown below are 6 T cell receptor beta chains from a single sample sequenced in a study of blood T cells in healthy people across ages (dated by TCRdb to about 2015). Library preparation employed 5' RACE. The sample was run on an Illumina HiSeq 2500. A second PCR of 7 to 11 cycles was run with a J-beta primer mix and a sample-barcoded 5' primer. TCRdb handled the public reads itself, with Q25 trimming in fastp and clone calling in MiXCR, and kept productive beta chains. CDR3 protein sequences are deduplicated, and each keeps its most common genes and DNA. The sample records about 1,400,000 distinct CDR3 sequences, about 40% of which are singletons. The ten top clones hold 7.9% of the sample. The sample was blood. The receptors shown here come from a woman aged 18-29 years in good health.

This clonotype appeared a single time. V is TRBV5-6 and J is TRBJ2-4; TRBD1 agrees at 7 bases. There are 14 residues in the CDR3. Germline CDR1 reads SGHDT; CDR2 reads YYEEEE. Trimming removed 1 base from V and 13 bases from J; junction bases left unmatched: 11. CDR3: CASSLPSGTEKQYF. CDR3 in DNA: TGTGCCAGCAGCTTGCCAAGTGGGACAGAAAAGCAGTACTTC. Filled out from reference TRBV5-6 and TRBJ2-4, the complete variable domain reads DAGVTQSPTHLIKTRGQQVTLRCSPKSGHDTVSWYQQALGQGPQFIFQYYEEEERQRGNFPDRFSGHQFPNYSSELNVNALLLGDSALYLCASSLPSGTEKQYFGAGTRLSVL.

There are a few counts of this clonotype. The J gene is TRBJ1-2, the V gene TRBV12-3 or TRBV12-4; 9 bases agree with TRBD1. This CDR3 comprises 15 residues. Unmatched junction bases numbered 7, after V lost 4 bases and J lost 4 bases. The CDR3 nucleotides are TGTGCCAGCAGTTCTCGGACAGGGGTTTTCTATGGCTACACCTTC. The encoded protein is CASSSRTGVFYGYTF.

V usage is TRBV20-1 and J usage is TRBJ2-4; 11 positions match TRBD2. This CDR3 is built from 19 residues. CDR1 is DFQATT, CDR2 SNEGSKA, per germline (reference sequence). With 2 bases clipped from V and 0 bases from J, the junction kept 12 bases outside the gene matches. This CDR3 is CSARSTTSGATLAKNIQYF. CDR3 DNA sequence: TGCAGTGCTAGATCCACGACTAGCGGGGCTACACTAGCCAAAAACATTCAGTACTTC.

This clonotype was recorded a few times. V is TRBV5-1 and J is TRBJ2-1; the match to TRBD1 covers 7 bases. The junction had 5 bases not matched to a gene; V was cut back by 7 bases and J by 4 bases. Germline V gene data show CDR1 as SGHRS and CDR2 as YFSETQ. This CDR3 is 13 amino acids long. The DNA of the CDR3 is TGCGCCAGCCGTGGGACAGCTTACAATGAGCAGTTCTTC. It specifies CASRGTAYNEQFF. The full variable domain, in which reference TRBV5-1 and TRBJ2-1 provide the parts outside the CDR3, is KAGVTQTPRYLIKTRGQQVTLSCSPISGHRSVSWYQQTPGQGLQFLFEYFSETQRNKGNFPGRFSGRQFSNSRSEMNVSTLELGDSALYLCASRGTAYNEQFFGPGTRLTVL.

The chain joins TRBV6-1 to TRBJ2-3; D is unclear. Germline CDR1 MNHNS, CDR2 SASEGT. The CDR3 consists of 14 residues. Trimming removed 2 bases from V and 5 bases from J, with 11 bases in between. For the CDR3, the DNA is TGTGCCAGCAGTGAACGCCTTGGATTAGATACGCAGTATTTT. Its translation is CASSERLGLDTQYF.

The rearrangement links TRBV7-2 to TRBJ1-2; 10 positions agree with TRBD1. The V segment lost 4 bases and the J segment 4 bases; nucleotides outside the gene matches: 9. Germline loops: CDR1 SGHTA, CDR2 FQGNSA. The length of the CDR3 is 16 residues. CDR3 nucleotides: TGTGCCAGCAGCTCCCGACAGGGGGCGCGAAGCTATGGCTACACCTTC. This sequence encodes CASSSRQGARSYGYTF.